The present entry profiles one TCR beta chain with its context. The antigen is not known. The CDR3 is made up of 15 amino acids. V gave up 1 base and J gave up 6 bases; unmatched junction bases: 7. Germline-derived CDR1 and CDR2 are SGHRS and YFSETQ. This sample stems from a study of STAT5B mutations in CD4+ large granular lymphocyte leukemia. Whole-study results and caveats: Patient CD4-sorted repertoires stayed more clonal than healthy ones after leukemic-clone removal. Compared with healthy controls (2/35), patient top clones favored TRBV06 (8/27). The CD4+ versus CD8+ T-LGLL clonality difference may reflect limited sample size.

Sequencing was performed with immunoSEQ multiplex PCR; in TCRdb, only in-frame clones are kept and a portion is missing. The sample yields 25,000 to 40,000 clones, roughly 79% seen once. Sequenced input: CD4+ T cells from blood buffy coats. The receptor comes from a human donor in good health. The chain recombines TRBV5-1 with TRBJ2-7, with 10 bases lining up with TRBD2. The CDR3 reads CASSLLGTSETEQYF. The CDR3 nucleotides are TGCGCCAGCAGCTTGCTAGGGACTAGCGAAACCGAGCAGTACTTC.